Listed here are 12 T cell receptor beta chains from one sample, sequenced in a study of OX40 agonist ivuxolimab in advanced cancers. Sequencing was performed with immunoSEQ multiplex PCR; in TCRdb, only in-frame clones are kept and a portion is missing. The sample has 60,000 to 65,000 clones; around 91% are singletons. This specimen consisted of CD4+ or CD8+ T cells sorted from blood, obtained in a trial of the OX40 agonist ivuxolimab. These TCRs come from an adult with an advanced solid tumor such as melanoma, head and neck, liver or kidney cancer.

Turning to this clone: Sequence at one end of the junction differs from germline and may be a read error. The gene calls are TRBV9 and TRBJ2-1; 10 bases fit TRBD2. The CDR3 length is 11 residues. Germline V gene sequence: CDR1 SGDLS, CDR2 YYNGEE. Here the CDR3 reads CASRGSGTSVF. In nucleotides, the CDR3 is TGTGCCAGCAGGGGCTCCGGGACTAGCGTCTTC.

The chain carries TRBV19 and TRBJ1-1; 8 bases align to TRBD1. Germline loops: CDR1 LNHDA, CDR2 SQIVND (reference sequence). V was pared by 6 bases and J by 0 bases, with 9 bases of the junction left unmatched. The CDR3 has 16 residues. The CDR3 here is CASSPSRTGMNTEAFF. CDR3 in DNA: TGTGCCAGTAGCCCCTCTCGGACAGGGATGAACACTGAAGCTTTCTTT.

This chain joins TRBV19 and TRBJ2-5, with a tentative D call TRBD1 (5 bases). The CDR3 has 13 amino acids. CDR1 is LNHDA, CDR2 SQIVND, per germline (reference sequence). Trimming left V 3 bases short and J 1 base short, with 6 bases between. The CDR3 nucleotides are TGTGCCAGTAGTATCCAGGGCCAAGAGACCCAGTACTTC. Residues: CASSIQGQETQYF.

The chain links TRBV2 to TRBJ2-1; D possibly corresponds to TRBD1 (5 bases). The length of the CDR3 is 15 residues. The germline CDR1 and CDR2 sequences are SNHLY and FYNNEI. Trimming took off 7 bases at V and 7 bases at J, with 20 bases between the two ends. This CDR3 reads CASTQGTPYPNEQFF. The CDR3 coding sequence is TGTGCCAGCACCCAGGGAACTCCTTACCCGAATGAGCAGTTCTTC.

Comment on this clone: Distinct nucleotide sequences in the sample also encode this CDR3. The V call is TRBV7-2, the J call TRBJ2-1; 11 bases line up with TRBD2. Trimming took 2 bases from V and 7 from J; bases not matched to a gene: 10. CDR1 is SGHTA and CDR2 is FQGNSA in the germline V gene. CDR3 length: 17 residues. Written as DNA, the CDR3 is TGTGCCAGCAGCTTACGACGGCTAGCGGGAGGAGGGAATGAGCAGTTCTTC. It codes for CASSLRRLAGGGNEQFF.

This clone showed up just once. The CDR3 reads CASSPGLAGLYNEQFF. The CDR3 nucleotides read TGCGCCAGCAGCCCGGGACTAGCGGGGCTATACAATGAGCAGTTCTTC. The gene calls are TRBV5-1 and TRBJ2-1; 13 bases match TRBD2. Germline CDR1 reads SGHRS; CDR2 reads YFSETQ. With V trimmed by 4 bases and J by 4 bases, 5 bases remained unmatched. The CDR3 is 16 residues long.

Here the CDR3 DNA reads TGTGCCAGCAACTTACAAGGTTCAAACACCGGGGAGCTGTTTTTT. It codes for CASNLQGSNTGELFF. The genes are TRBV6-5 and TRBJ2-2, with D unclear. V was trimmed by 7 bases and J by 2 bases, leaving 14 bases between them. Germline V gives CDR1 MNHEY, CDR2 SVGAGI. This CDR3 region has 15 residues.

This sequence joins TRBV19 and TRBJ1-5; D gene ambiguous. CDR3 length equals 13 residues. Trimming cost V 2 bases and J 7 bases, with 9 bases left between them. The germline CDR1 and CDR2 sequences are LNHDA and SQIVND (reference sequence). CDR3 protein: CASSIRAVQPQHF. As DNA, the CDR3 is TGTGCCAGTAGTATAAGGGCCGTCCAGCCCCAGCATTTT.

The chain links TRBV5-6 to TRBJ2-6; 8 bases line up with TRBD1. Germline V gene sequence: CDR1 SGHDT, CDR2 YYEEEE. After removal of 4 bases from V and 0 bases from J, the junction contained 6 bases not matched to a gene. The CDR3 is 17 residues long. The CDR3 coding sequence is TGTGCCAGCAGCCTAAGGACAGGGAGCTCTGGGGCCAACGTCCTGACTTTC. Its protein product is CASSLRTGSSGANVLTF. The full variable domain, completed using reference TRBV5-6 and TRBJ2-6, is DAGVTQSPTHLIKTRGQQVTLRCSPKSGHDTVSWYQQALGQGPQFIFQYYEEEERQRGNFPDRFSGHQFPNYSSELNVNALLLGDSALYLCASSLRTGSSGANVLTFGAGSRLTVL.

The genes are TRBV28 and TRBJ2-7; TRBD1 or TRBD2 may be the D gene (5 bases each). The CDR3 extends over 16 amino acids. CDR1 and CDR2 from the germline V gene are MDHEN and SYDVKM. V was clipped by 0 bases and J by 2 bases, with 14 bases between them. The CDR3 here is CASSLWSRGAPYEQYF. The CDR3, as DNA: TGTGCCAGCAGTTTATGGTCCCGGGGCGCTCCCTACGAGCAGTACTTC.

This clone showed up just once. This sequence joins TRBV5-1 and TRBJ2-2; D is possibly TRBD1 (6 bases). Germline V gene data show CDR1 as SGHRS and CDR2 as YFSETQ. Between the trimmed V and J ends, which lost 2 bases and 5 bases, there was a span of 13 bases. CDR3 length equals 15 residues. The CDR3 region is CASSFISGQTGELFF. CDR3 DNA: TGCGCCAGCAGCTTTATCTCCGGACAGACCGGGGAGCTGTTTTTT.

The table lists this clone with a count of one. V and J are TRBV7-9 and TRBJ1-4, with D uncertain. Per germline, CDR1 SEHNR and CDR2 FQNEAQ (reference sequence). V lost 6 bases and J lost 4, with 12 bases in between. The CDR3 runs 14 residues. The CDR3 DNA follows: TGTGCCAGCAGACCGGGGAGTATTAATGAAAAACTGTTTTTT. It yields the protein CASRPGSINEKLFF.